Sequencing of this T cell receptor beta chain was carried out in a study of T cell responses to AZD1222 COVID-19 vaccine. The CDR3 contains 13 residues. Trimming removed 10 bases from V and 5 bases from J, with 17 bases in between. Germline values: CDR1 ENHRY, CDR2 SYGVKD. Using immunoSEQ multiplex PCR, the repertoire was profiled, and TCRdb retains in-frame clones only, with some absent. The sample has approximately 80,000 clones, approximately 90% seen once. The sample in question was peripheral blood, obtained 28 days after the second AZD1222 dose. The TCR sequence derives from an adult who received the AZD1222 COVID-19 vaccine. V is TRBV10-3 and J is TRBJ1-1; D is undetermined. CDR3 nucleotide sequence: TGTGCCACCGAGTTTGAGCAGAATACTGAAGCTTTCTTT. It codes for CATEFEQNTEAFF.